Included here is one TCR beta chain sequence, with context. Antigen specificity is unknown. TCRdb's copy holds only in-frame clones and misses some; the assay was immunoSEQ multiplex PCR. The sample lists some 150,000 clones; about 81% were seen once. Each and every patient relapsed after autologous stem cell transplantation, and patients got differing brentuximab vedotin exposure. Germline V gene sequence: CDR1 ENHRY, CDR2 SYGVKD. CDR3 length: 16 amino acids. V shed 0 bases and J 5 bases; nucleotides not matched to a gene: 8. The source of the sample is a study of PD-1 blockade in classical Hodgkin lymphoma. Regarding the study as a whole: The baseline diversity of complete responders showed similarity to that of newly diagnosed patients. As was reported, newly diagnosed patients showed lower baseline TCR diversity than healthy donors did.

The input for sequencing was peripheral blood mononuclear cells (PBMCs), taken before the second cycle of nivolumab. The chain combines TRBV10-3 with TRBJ2-5; 8 bases line up with TRBD1. The source of this sequence is a human donor with classical Hodgkin lymphoma. CDR3 amino acids: CAISESRQGWDETQYF. Written as DNA, the CDR3 is TGTGCCATCAGTGAGTCAAGACAGGGGTGGGATGAGACCCAGTACTTC.